This T cell receptor beta chain was identified in a study of OX40 agonist ivuxolimab in advanced cancers. Here immunoSEQ multiplex PCR was the method, and the copy in TCRdb shows in-frame clones only, minus some. The sample includes roughly 62,000 clones, around 88% of them seen just once. V lost 5 bases to trimming and J lost 6 bases, with 19 bases between them. Germline CDR1 reads SEHNR; CDR2 reads FQNEAQ (reference sequence). This CDR3 is built from 15 residues. The table lists this clone with a count of one. V gene TRBV7-9 combines with J gene TRBJ1-1; a weak D match, TRBD1 (6 bases). Sequences were derived from CD4+ or CD8+ T cells sorted from blood, sampled in a trial of the OX40 agonist ivuxolimab. The receptor comes from an adult with an advanced solid tumor such as melanoma, head and neck, liver or kidney cancer. The CDR3 nucleotides read TGTGCCAGCAGCCCCAACTACAGGGTTGCCTCTGAAGCTTTCTTT. As protein: CASSPNYRVASEAFF.